The rows below give T cell receptor beta chains drawn from one sample of a study of T cell repertoires in ileal Crohn's disease. Using immunoSEQ multiplex PCR, the repertoire was profiled, and TCRdb retains in-frame clones only, with some absent. Of some 30,000 clones in the sample, approximately 78% are singletons; the top ten hold 5.5% to 7%. Material for sequencing was ileal tissue. These receptors all come from an adult with Crohn's disease. The CDR3 runs from the conserved cysteine through the conserved F or W. D genes are given only for firm matches. Clone size appears in some rows only: once, few, many, or a class for an expanded clone.

j_call,clone_size,v_call,d_call,cdr3_aa,cdr3_nt
TRBJ2-1,NA,TRBV6-5,TRBD2,CATHTQTSGGNEQFF,TGTGCCACCCATACACAGACTAGCGGGGGAAATGAGCAGTTCTTC
TRBJ2-5,NA,TRBV29-1,NA,CSGDTQGETQYF,TGCAGCGGCGACACTCAGGGGGAGACCCAGTACTTC
TRBJ2-3,once,TRBV19,NA,CASSIARTVSTDTQYF,TGTGCCAGTAGTATAGCAAGGACAGTTTCCACAGATACGCAGTATTTT
TRBJ2-5,NA,TRBV27,NA,CASGERWETQYF,TGTGCCAGCGGAGAAAGGTGGGAGACCCAGTACTTC
TRBJ2-7,NA,TRBV4-1,NA,CASSQSWVRGSYEQYF,TGCGCCAGCAGCCAGTCCTGGGTCAGGGGATCCTACGAGCAGTACTTC
TRBJ1-3,NA,TRBV9,NA,CASSVATGGGGGNTIYF,TGTGCCAGCAGCGTAGCTACTGGGGGGGGCGGTGGAAACACCATATATTTT
TRBJ2-2,NA,TRBV18,NA,CASSPPGQTGELFF,TGTGCCAGCTCACCACCGGGGCAGACCGGGGAGCTGTTTTTT
TRBJ1-5,NA,TRBV5-6,TRBD1,CASSLGGTGGGGNQPQHF,TGTGCCAGCAGCTTAGGGGGGACAGGGGGAGGTGGAAATCAGCCCCAGCATTTT
TRBJ1-3,NA,TRBV7-9,TRBD1,CASSRTGQGGNTIYF,TGTGCCAGCAGCAGGACAGGCCAAGGTGGAAACACCATATATTTT
TRBJ1-2,few,TRBV14,NA,CASSRVTGTRGYGYTF,TGTGCCAGCAGCCGAGTTACCGGGACACGGGGCTATGGCTACACCTTC
TRBJ2-1,once,TRBV7-2,NA,CASSPGWEGGNEQFF,TGTGCCAGCAGCCCCGGTTGGGAGGGGGGTAATGAGCAGTTCTTC
TRBJ1-2,once,TRBV5-4,NA,CASTARQVYGYTF,TGTGCCAGCACCGCCCGCCAGGTCTATGGCTACACCTTC
TRBJ2-5,NA,TRBV6-1,NA,CASSELEQKETQYF,TGTGCCAGCAGTGAATTAGAACAGAAGGAGACCCAGTACTTC
TRBJ2-1,NA,TRBV19,TRBD1,CASSIWSRGQLNEQFF,TGTGCCAGTAGTATATGGAGTCGGGGACAGCTCAATGAGCAGTTCTTC
TRBJ1-4,NA,TRBV4-1,TRBD1,CASSQDGTGVVKLFF,TGCGCCAGCAGCCAAGATGGGACAGGGGTTGTAAAACTGTTTTTT
TRBJ2-6,few,TRBV6-1,NA,CASRRDGANVLTF,TGTGCCAGTAGGCGGGACGGGGCCAACGTCCTGACTTTC
TRBJ2-2,once,TRBV4-1,TRBD2,CASKTSGGAYTGELFF,TGCGCCAGCAAAACTAGCGGGGGGGCCTATACCGGGGAGCTGTTTTTT
TRBJ1-1,NA,TRBV5-1,NA,CASSEIGRGTEAFF,TGCGCCAGCAGCGAAATTGGCCGGGGCACTGAAGCTTTCTTT
TRBJ1-2,NA,TRBV10-3,TRBD1,CAIGNRGLDYGYTF,TGTGCCATCGGGAACAGGGGACTTGACTATGGCTACACCTTC
TRBJ2-3,NA,TRBV29-1,TRBD1,CSAPGQGTDTQYF,TGCAGCGCCCCGGGACAGGGTACCGATACGCAGTATTTT
TRBJ2-6,NA,TRBV4-3,NA,CASSQEEGSGANVLTF,TGCGCCAGCAGCCAAGAGGAGGGCTCTGGGGCCAACGTCCTGACTTTC
TRBJ1-4,once,TRBV7-2,NA,CASSEFNEKLFF,TGTGCCAGCAGCGAGTTTAATGAAAAACTGTTTTTT
TRBJ1-2,NA,TRBV6-5,TRBD1,CASSYQGGSDYGYTF,TGTGCCAGCAGTTACCAGGGGGGATCGGACTATGGCTACACCTTC
TRBJ1-1,NA,TRBV5-1,TRBD1,CASSSGIWDRRTEAFF,TGCGCCAGCAGCTCGGGGATTTGGGACAGGAGGACTGAAGCTTTCTTT
TRBJ2-7,NA,TRBV2,NA,CASSEETGYEQYF,TGTGCCAGCAGTGAAGAGACAGGCTACGAGCAGTACTTC
TRBJ2-3,NA,TRBV19,TRBD2,CASIGLGATQYF,TGTGCCAGTATAGGACTAGGGGCCACGCAGTATTTT
TRBJ1-6,once,TRBV6-1,NA,CASSEIELYENSPLHF,TGTGCCAGCAGTGAAATAGAGCTATACGAAAATTCACCCCTCCACTTT
TRBJ2-7,NA,TRBV7-2,NA,CASSPMESYEQYF,TGTGCCAGCAGCCCTATGGAGAGTTACGAGCAGTACTTC
TRBJ2-7,NA,TRBV7-9,TRBD2,CASSLGGLAGAYEQYF,TGTGCCAGCAGCTTAGGAGGGCTAGCGGGGGCCTACGAGCAGTACTTC
TRBJ2-5,NA,TRBV5-6,NA,CASSSTRTGLETQYF,TGTGCCAGCAGCTCAACTAGGACTGGTTTAGAGACCCAGTACTTC
TRBJ2-5,NA,TRBV7-3,NA,CASSRRGAGPQETQYF,TGTGCCAGCAGCCGCCGGGGGGCGGGGCCACAAGAGACCCAGTACTTC
TRBJ1-2,NA,TRBV5-6,TRBD1,CASSQRTGEGYTF,TGTGCCAGCAGCCAACGGACAGGGGAGGGCTACACCTTC
TRBJ1-6,NA,TRBV11-3,NA,CAHLTGISKSPLHF,TGTGCCCATCTCACCGGGATATCGAAGTCACCCCTCCACTTT
TRBJ2-3,NA,TRBV13,TRBD1,CASSYWTGHRDTQYF,TGTGCCAGCAGCTACTGGACAGGGCATAGAGATACGCAGTATTTT
TRBJ2-6,NA,TRBV5-3,NA,CARSSHGEPTGANVLTF,TGTGCCAGAAGCTCCCACGGGGAACCCACTGGGGCCAACGTCCTGACTTTC
TRBJ1-2,NA,TRBV6-5,NA,CASSYSKQVANGYTF,TGTGCCAGCAGTTACTCGAAACAGGTTGCTAATGGCTACACCTTC